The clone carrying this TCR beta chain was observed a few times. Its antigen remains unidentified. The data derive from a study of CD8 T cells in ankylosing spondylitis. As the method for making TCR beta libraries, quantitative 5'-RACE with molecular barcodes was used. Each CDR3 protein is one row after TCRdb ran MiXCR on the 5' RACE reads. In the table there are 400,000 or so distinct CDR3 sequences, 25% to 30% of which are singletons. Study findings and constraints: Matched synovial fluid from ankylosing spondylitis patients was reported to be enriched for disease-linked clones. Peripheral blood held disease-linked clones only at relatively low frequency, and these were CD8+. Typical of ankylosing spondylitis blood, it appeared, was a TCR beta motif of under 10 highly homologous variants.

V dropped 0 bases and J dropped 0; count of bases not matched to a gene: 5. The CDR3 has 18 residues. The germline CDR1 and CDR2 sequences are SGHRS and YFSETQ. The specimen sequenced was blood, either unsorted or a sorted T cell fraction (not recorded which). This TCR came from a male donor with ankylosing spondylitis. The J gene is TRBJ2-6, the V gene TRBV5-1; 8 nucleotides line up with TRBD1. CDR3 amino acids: CASSLVGTGSSGANVLTF. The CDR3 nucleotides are TGCGCCAGCAGCTTGGTCGGGACAGGAAGCTCTGGGGCCAACGTCCTGACTTTC.